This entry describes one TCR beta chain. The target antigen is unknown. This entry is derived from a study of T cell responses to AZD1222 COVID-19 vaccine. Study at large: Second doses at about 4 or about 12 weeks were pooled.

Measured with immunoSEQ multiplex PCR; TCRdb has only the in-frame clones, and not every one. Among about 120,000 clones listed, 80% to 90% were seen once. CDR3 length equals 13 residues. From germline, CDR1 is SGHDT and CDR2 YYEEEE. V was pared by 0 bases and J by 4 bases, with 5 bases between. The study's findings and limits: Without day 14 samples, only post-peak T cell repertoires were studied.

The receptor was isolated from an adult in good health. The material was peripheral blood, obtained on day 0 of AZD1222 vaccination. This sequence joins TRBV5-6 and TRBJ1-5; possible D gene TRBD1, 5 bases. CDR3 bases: TGTGCCAGCAGCTTGGCAGGGAATCAGCCCCAGCATTTT. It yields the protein CASSLAGNQPQHF.